These 18 T cell receptor beta chains came from one sample sequenced in a study of immune heterogeneity within non-small cell lung tumors. As template, the study used bulk tumor genomic DNA at about 540 ng per sample. Surgeons took several biopsies per primary tumor, spaced far apart, during surgery. Patients underwent curative surgery for untreated, newly diagnosed non-small cell lung cancer. TCR beta CDR3 regions came from multiplex PCR with 32 forward V and 13 reverse J primers. TCRdb re-called the multiplex PCR reads with MiXCR, one entry per CDR3 protein. The table shows more than 9,000 distinct CDR3 sequences, with almost 30% occurring only once. Material for sequencing was lung tumor tissue. The receptors were gathered from a woman in her fifties or sixties with non-small cell lung cancer.

This clonotype was seen many times. The rearrangement links TRBV3-1 to TRBJ1-4; possibly TRBD1 for D (6 bases). Germline loops: CDR1 LGHDT, CDR2 YNNKEL (reference sequence). The CDR3 totals 16 residues. The V gene lost 0 bases and the J gene lost 2 bases, with 10 bases spanning the gap. CDR3 loop: CASSQDPGVTNEKLFF. Here the CDR3 DNA reads TGTGCCAGCAGCCAAGATCCAGGGGTGACTAATGAAAAACTGTTTTTT.

The V and J genes are TRBV5-1 and TRBJ1-2; TRBD1 matches at 7 bases. The CDR3 contains 15 residues. The trim removed 5 bases at V and 5 bases at J, leaving 12 bases unmatched. Germline V lookup: CDR1 SGHRS, CDR2 YFSETQ. CDR3 protein: CASRAGQTGTYGYTF. The CDR3 DNA sequence: TGCGCCAGCAGGGCTGGGCAGACAGGGACATATGGCTACACCTTC.

This clonotype is deemed medium-sized. V gene TRBV27 combines with J gene TRBJ2-7; weak D call: TRBD2 (6 bases). V was clipped by 6 bases and J by 2 bases, with 14 bases between them. There are 14 residues in the CDR3. Germline CDR1 is MNHEY and CDR2 is SMNVEV (reference sequence). CDR3 region: CASSRRVVPYEQYF. For the CDR3, the DNA is TGTGCCAGCAGCCGGAGGGTGGTTCCCTACGAGCAGTACTTC.

This clonotype was recorded many times. The genes are TRBV18 and TRBJ1-5; the D is unclear. V was pared by 4 bases and J by 0 bases, with 16 bases between. The CDR3 spans 17 residues. Germline CDR1 reads KGHSH; CDR2 reads LQKENI. The chain's CDR3 is CASSRGGQAYSNQPQHF. CDR3 nucleotide sequence: TGTGCCAGCTCACGTGGTGGTCAGGCTTATAGCAATCAGCCCCAGCATTTT.

This clonotype is deemed medium-sized. CDR3 bases: TGTGCCAGCAGTCCTTCGGGACTAGCGCGCCCCTACGAGCAGTACTTC. As protein: CASSPSGLARPYEQYF. The chain is built from TRBV12-3 or TRBV12-4 and TRBJ2-7, with 10 nucleotides matching TRBD2. This CDR3 has 16 amino acids. J was trimmed by 2 bases and V by 5 bases; bases with no gene match: 9.

Notes on this clonotype: A much larger clone lies one base from this, so it may be a read error. The chain joins TRBV7-8 to TRBJ2-7; D remains ambiguous. Germline assignment: CDR1 SGHVS and CDR2 FQNEAQ. This CDR3 has 13 residues. Here the CDR3 reads CASSLMASHEQYF. The CDR3 bases are TGTGCCAGCAGCTTGATGGCCTCCCACGAGCAGTACTTC.

The table lists this clonotype with a few counts. A much larger clone lies one base from this, so it may be a read error. The chain joins TRBV28 to TRBJ1-1, with a possible D match to TRBD1 (5 bases). From germline, CDR1 is MDHEN and CDR2 SYDVKM. The CDR3 is made up of 16 amino acids. CDR3 loop: CASSLWDKLTNTESFF. The CDR3, as DNA: TGTGCCAGCAGTTTATGGGACAAATTAACGAACACTGAATCTTTCTTT.

As concerns this clonotype: A much larger clone differs by one base, so this may be a read error. The CDR3 loop reads CASTGLAGAYEQYF. CDR3 nucleotides: TGTGCCAGCACTGGACTAGCGGGAGCCTACGAGCAGTACTTC. This chain links TRBV28 with TRBJ2-7; the match to TRBD2 covers 13 bases. The CDR3 spans 14 residues. Germline CDR1 reads MDHEN; CDR2 reads SYDVKM. The V segment lost 7 bases and the J segment 2 bases; nucleotides outside the gene matches: 2.

As concerns this clonotype: A much more abundant neighbour one base away suggests this may be a read error. The rearrangement links TRBV10-3 to TRBJ2-2; 8 nucleotides line up with TRBD2. Per germline, CDR1 ENHRY and CDR2 SYGVKD. The CDR3 has 16 residues. V was pared by 2 bases and J by 3 bases, with 5 bases of the junction left unmatched. The CDR3 coding sequence is TGTGCCATCAGTGAGAGACTAGCGCCTGACACCGGGGAGCTGTTTTTT. It specifies CAISERLAPDTGELFF.

In this sample, this clonotype turned up many times. The chain uses TRBV6-1 and TRBJ1-6; 9 bases are shared with TRBD1. Trimming removed 6 bases from V and 8 bases from J; junction bases left unmatched: 5. The CDR3 is made up of 14 amino acids. Germline assignment: CDR1 MNHNS and CDR2 SASEGT. DNA of the CDR3: TGTGCCAGCAGCCCGGGACAGGGACATTCACCCCTCCACTTT. Translation gives CASSPGQGHSPLHF.

The chain links TRBV9 to TRBJ2-3; possibly TRBD2 for D (7 bases). Trimming took 4 bases from V and 1 from J, leaving 13 bases between them. The CDR3 length is 15 residues. Germline loops: CDR1 SGDLS, CDR2 YYNGEE. CDR3 sequence: CASSMGEGGTDTQYF. The CDR3 DNA sequence: TGTGCCAGCAGCATGGGGGAGGGGGGCACAGATACGCAGTATTTT.

Within the sample, this clonotype is medium-sized (0.01 to 0.1%). This chain connects TRBV6-4 to TRBJ2-1; 7 nucleotides match TRBD2. With 0 bases clipped from V and 5 bases from J, the junction kept 4 bases outside the gene matches. CDR3 length: 15 residues. Germline-derived CDR1 and CDR2 are MRHNA and SNTAGT. CDR3 bases: TGTGCCAGCAGTGACTCTGCGGGAGCAAACAATGAGCAGTTCTTC. Encoded protein: CASSDSAGANNEQFF.

This clonotype was observed many times. The chain uses TRBV6-6 and TRBJ2-3; D perhaps matches TRBD2 (6 bases). Germline CDR1 MNHNY, CDR2 SVGAGI (reference sequence). The ends were cut back, 0 bases at V and 0 bases at J, with 10 bases in the middle. CDR3 length: 16 residues. The CDR3 region has the DNA TGTGCCAGCAGTTACTCTAGCGGCCGGAGCACAGATACGCAGTATTTT. Protein sequence: CASSYSSGRSTDTQYF.

The chain couples TRBV5-6 to TRBJ2-3, with 8 bases that match TRBD1. V gave up 4 bases and J gave up 6 bases; unmatched junction bases: 13. Germline V gene data show CDR1 as SGHDT and CDR2 as YYEEEE. The CDR3 spans 16 residues. DNA of the CDR3: TGTGCCAGCAGCCTAAGGGGGGACAGGCTTTTGGATACGCAGTATTTT. Protein: CASSLRGDRLLDTQYF.

This clonotype is termed medium-sized. V is TRBV6-1 and J is TRBJ2-2, with TRBD1 matching over 7 bases. The CDR3 runs to 16 residues. Trimming took 2 bases from V and 2 from J; bases not matched to a gene: 5. Per the germline V gene, CDR1 is MNHNS and CDR2 is SASEGT. CDR3 DNA: TGTGCCAGCAGTGAAACTGGGACAGCTAACACCGGGGAGCTGTTTTTT. Translation: CASSETGTANTGELFF.

This clonotype is medium-sized by share. The chain couples TRBV28 to TRBJ1-2; 8 bases are a match to TRBD1. The junction had 9 bases not matched to a gene; V was cut back by 6 bases and J by 12 bases. The CDR3 has 12 amino acids. The germline V gene has CDR1 MDHEN and CDR2 SYDVKM. For the CDR3, the DNA is TGTGCCAGCAGGAAGACAGGGGAGGGTAACACCTTC. Protein: CASRKTGEGNTF.

Notes on this clonotype: This sequence may be a read error, since a much larger clone differs from it by one base. This chain connects TRBV19 to TRBJ1-6; no firm D call. The germline V gene encodes CDR1 LNHDA and CDR2 SQIVND (reference sequence). The CDR3 extends over 15 amino acids. V gave up 6 bases and J gave up 6 bases, with 15 bases separating them. CDR3 nucleotides: TGTGCCAGTAGGACCCGGCCCCAAACTAATTCACCCCTCCACTTT. This sequence encodes CASRTRPQTNSPLHF.

This clonotype was detected many times. This chain uses TRBV30 with TRBJ2-5; maybe TRBD2 (6 bases). The CDR3 is 11 amino acids. The V end lost 2 bases, the J end lost 13 bases, and 14 bases lay between the germline ends. CDR1 is GTSNPN, CDR2 SVGIG, per germline (reference sequence). CDR3 bases: TGTGCCTGGAGTCTTTCGGCTAGCGTGTACTTC. This gives the protein CAWSLSASVYF.